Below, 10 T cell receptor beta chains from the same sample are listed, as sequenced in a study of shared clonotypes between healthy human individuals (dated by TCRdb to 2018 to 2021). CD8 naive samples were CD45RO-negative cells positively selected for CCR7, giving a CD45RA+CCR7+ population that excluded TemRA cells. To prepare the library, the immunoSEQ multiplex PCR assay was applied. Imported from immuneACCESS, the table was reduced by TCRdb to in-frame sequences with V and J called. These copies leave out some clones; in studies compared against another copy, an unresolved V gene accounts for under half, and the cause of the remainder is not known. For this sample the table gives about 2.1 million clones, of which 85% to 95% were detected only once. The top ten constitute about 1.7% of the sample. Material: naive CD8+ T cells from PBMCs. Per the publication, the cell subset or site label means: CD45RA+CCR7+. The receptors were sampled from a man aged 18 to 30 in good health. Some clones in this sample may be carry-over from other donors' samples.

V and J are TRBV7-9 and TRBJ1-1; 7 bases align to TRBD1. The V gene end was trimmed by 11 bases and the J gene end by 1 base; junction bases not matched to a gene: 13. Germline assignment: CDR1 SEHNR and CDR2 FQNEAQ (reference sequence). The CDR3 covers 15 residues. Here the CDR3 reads CAETAPTGQNTEAFF. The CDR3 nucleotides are TGTGCCGAGACTGCTCCGACAGGGCAGAACACTGAAGCTTTCTTT.

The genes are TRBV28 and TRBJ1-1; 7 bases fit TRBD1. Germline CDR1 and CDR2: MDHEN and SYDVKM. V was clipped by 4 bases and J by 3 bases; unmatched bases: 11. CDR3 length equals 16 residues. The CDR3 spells CASSSGQASGYTEAFF. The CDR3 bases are TGTGCCAGCAGTTCAGGACAGGCCTCAGGGTACACTGAAGCTTTCTTT.

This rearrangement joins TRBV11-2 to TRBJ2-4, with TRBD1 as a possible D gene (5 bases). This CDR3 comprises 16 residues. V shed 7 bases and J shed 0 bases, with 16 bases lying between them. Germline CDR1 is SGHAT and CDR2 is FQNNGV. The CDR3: CASNERQTIAKNIQYF. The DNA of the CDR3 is TGTGCCAGCAACGAAAGACAGACGATAGCCAAAAACATTCAGTACTTC. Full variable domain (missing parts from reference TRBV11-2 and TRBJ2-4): EAGVAQSPRYKIIEKRQSVAFWCNPISGHATLYWYQQILGQGPKLLIQFQNNGVVDDSQLPKDRFSAERLKGVDSTLKIQPAKLEDSAVYLCASNERQTIAKNIQYFGAGTRLSVL.

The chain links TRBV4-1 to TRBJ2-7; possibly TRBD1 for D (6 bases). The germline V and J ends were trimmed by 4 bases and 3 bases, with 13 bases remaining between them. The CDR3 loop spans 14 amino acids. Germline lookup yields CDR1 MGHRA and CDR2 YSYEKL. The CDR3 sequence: CASSLNKGDYEQYF. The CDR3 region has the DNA TGCGCCAGCAGCCTCAATAAGGGGGACTACGAGCAGTACTTC.

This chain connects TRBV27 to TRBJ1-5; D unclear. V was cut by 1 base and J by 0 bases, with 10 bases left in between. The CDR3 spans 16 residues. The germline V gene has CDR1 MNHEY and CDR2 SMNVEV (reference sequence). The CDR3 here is CASSLYAGNSNQPQHF. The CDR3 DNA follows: TGTGCCAGCAGTTTATATGCCGGGAATAGCAATCAGCCCCAGCATTTT.

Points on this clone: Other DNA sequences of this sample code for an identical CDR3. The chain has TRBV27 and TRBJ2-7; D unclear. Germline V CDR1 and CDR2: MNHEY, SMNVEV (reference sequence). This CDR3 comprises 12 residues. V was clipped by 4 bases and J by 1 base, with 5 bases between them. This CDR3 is CASSSRSYEQYF. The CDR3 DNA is TGTGCCAGCAGTTCCCGATCCTACGAGCAGTACTTC.

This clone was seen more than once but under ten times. The CDR3 sequence: CAITRGGVGYTF. In DNA, the CDR3 is TGTGCCATCACCCGAGGAGGGGTCGGCTACACCTTC. The chain is built from TRBV10-3 and TRBJ1-2, with a possible D match to TRBD1 (5 bases). V was cut by 7 bases and J by 8 bases, with 14 bases left in between. CDR1 is ENHRY, CDR2 SYGVKD, per germline. The CDR3 consists of 12 residues.

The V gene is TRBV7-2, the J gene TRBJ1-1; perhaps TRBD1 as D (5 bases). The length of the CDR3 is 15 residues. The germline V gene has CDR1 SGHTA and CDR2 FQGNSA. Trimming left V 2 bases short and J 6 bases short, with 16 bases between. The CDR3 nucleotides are TGTGCCAGCAGCTTATTTAGCGGGGCCGCTCCTGAAGCTTTCTTT. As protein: CASSLFSGAAPEAFF.

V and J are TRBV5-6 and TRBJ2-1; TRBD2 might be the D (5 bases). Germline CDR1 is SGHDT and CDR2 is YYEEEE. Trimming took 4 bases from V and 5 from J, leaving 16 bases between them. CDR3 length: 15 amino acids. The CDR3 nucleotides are TGTGCCAGCAGCGGGCCCCAGGAGCGGCACAATGAGCAGTTCTTC. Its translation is CASSGPQERHNEQFF.

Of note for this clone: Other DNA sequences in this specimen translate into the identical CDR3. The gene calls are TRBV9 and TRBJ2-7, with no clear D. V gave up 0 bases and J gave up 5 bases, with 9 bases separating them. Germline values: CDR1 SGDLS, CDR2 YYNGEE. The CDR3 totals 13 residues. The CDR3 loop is CASSVGSSHEQYF. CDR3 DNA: TGTGCCAGCAGCGTAGGATCTTCCCACGAGCAGTACTTC.